Following are 12 T cell receptor beta chains from one sample sequenced in a study of OX40 agonist ivuxolimab in advanced cancers. The table came from immunoSEQ multiplex PCR; TCRdb's copy has only in-frame clones and leaves some out. Of 70,000 or so clones in the sample, roughly 88% were seen once. The specimen was CD4+ or CD8+ T cells sorted from blood, collected in a trial of the OX40 agonist ivuxolimab. These receptors were taken from an adult with an advanced solid tumor such as melanoma, head and neck, liver or kidney cancer.

The chain employs TRBV30 and TRBJ2-5, with 13 bases aligning to TRBD2. V shed 0 bases and J 4 bases; nucleotides not matched to a gene: 8. Looked up from germline, CDR1 is GTSNPN and CDR2 is SVGIG (reference sequence). CDR3 length: 17 amino acids. This chain's CDR3 is CAWSVQRLAGGRETQYF. The CDR3, as DNA: TGTGCCTGGAGTGTACAGAGACTAGCGGGAGGTAGAGAGACCCAGTACTTC.

The V call is TRBV29-1, the J call TRBJ2-6; 9 positions agree with TRBD1. Germline CDR1 reads SQVTM; CDR2 reads ANQGSEA. Losses at the gene ends were 7 bases for V and 0 bases for J; bases not matched to a gene: 7. The CDR3 is made up of 16 amino acids. CDR3 loop: CSAQGQGSSGANVLTF. The CDR3 DNA sequence: TGCAGCGCCCAGGGACAGGGAAGCTCTGGGGCCAACGTCCTGACTTTC.

This clone is a singleton in its sample. V usage is TRBV19 and J usage is TRBJ2-5; D gene unclear. Germline loops: CDR1 LNHDA, CDR2 SQIVND (reference sequence). The V end was cut by 2 bases, the J end by 5 bases, with 9 bases between. The CDR3 loop spans 13 amino acids. The CDR3 protein is CASSITVTETQYF. In DNA, the CDR3 is TGTGCCAGTAGTATAACGGTCACGGAGACCCAGTACTTC.

The rearrangement uses TRBV18 and TRBJ2-2; tentative D call: TRBD1 (5 bases). The CDR3 is made up of 15 amino acids. Looked up from germline, CDR1 is KGHSH and CDR2 is LQKENI. Trimming cost V 3 bases and J 5 bases, with 13 bases left between them. In DNA form, the CDR3 reads TGTGCCAGCTCACCGTTCGGGCAGGGAACCGGGGAGCTGTTTTTT. It translates to CASSPFGQGTGELFF.

This clone was counted a few times. This chain uses TRBV4-2 with TRBJ2-3, with 10 bases fitting TRBD1. This CDR3 region has 17 residues. Trimming took 4 bases from V and 3 from J; bases not matched to a gene: 10. Germline CDR1 LGHNA, CDR2 YNFKEQ. The CDR3 loop reads CASSPRQGARGTDTQYF. The DNA for the CDR3 is TGTGCCAGCAGCCCCCGACAGGGGGCACGAGGGACAGATACGCAGTATTTT.

This clone has a single count. The chain combines TRBV5-4 with TRBJ2-1; 7 bases align to TRBD2. The V gene end was trimmed by 0 bases and the J gene end by 9 bases; junction bases not matched to a gene: 15. This CDR3 is built from 17 residues. Per germline, CDR1 SGHNT and CDR2 YYREEE (reference sequence). The CDR3 DNA is TGTGCCAGCAGCTTGGGGGCCCCAGCGGCCCGCGGGAGTGAGCAGTTCTTC. Amino acids: CASSLGAPAARGSEQFF.

This rearrangement joins TRBV4-3 to TRBJ1-4; D is ambiguous. Germline V gene sequence: CDR1 LGHNA, CDR2 YSLEER. V shed 1 base and J shed 2 bases, with 8 bases lying between them. This CDR3 contains 15 residues. The CDR3 bases are TGCGCCAGCAGCCAAGCCCGAACCACTAATGAAAAACTGTTTTTT. Its protein is CASSQARTTNEKLFF.

V and J are TRBV7-2 and TRBJ2-1, with TRBD1 identical over 9 bases. The germline CDR1 and CDR2 sequences are SGHTA and FQGNSA. CDR3 length equals 15 residues. V was pared by 5 bases and J by 4 bases, with 6 bases of the junction left unmatched. The CDR3 DNA follows: TGTGCCAGCAGCCCCCAGGGACAGGGATACAATGAGCAGTTCTTC. As protein: CASSPQGQGYNEQFF.

The chain links TRBV28 to TRBJ1-2, with D unresolved. The CDR3 length is 14 residues. Germline V gene sequence: CDR1 MDHEN, CDR2 SYDVKM. Trimming shortened V by 2 bases and J by 5 bases, and 12 bases separated the two germline ends. CDR3 coding DNA: TGTGCCAGCAGTTTAGCCGTGCAGGTTTATGGCTACACCTTC. Translation: CASSLAVQVYGYTF.

DNA of the CDR3: TGTGCCAGCAGCTTAGTAGGGACAGGGGCAAAGCAGTACTTC. It yields the protein CASSLVGTGAKQYF. The V and J genes are TRBV7-9 and TRBJ2-7; TRBD1 aligns across 10 bases. The CDR3 sequence is 14 residues long. The germline gives CDR1 SEHNR, CDR2 FQNEAQ (reference sequence). With 1 base clipped from V and 8 bases from J, the junction kept 5 bases outside the gene matches.

The CDR3 coding sequence is TGTGCCAGCAGTTACATGTCCGTTAGCTCCTACGAGCAGTACTTC. Residues: CASSYMSVSSYEQYF. This chain connects TRBV6-5 to TRBJ2-7; D not certain. Germline V gives CDR1 MNHEY, CDR2 SVGAGI. The CDR3 extends over 15 amino acids. Trimming took off 2 bases at V and 0 bases at J, with 11 bases between the two ends.

This rearrangement joins TRBV30 to TRBJ2-2, with unresolved D. The CDR3 is 13 amino acids. The germline V gene has CDR1 GTSNPN and CDR2 SVGIG (reference sequence). V lost 2 bases to trimming and J lost 1 base, with 5 bases between them. The CDR3 bases are TGTGCCTGGAGTAACGGGAACACCGGGGAGCTGTTTTTT. Encoded protein: CAWSNGNTGELFF.